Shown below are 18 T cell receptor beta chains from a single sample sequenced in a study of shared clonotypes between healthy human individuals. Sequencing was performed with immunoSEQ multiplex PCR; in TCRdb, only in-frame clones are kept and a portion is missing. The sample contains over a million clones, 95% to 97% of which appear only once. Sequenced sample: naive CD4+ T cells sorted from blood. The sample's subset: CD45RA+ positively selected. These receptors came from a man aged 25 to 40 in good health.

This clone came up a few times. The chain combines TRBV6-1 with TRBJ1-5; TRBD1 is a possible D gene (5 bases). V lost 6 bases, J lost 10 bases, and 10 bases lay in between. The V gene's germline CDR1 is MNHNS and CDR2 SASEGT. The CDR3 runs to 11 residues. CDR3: CASRSTGPQHF. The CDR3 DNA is TGTGCCAGCAGGAGTACAGGACCCCAGCATTTT.

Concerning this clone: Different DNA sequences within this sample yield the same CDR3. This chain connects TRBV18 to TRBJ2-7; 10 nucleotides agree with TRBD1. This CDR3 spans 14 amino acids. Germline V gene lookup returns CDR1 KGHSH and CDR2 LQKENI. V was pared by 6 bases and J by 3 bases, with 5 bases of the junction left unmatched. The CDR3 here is CASSPGTGDYEQYF. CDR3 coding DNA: TGTGCCAGCTCCCCCGGGACAGGGGACTACGAGCAGTACTTC.

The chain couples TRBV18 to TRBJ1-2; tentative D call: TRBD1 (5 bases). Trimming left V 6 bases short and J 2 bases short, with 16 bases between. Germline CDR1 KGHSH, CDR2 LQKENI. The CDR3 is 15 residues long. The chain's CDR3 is CASSNRQITNYGYTF. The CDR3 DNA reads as TGTGCCAGCTCCAATAGACAGATTACCAACTATGGCTACACCTTC.

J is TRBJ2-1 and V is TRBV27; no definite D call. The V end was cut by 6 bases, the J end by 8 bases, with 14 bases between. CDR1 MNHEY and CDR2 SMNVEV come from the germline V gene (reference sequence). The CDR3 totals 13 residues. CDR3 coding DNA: TGTGCCAGCAGCCGTCCCGGTGGGGATGAGCAGTTCTTC. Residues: CASSRPGGDEQFF.

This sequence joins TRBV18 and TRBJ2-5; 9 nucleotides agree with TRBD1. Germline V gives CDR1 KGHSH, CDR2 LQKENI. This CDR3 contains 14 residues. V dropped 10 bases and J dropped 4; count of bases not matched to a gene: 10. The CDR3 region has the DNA TGTGCCACGGAGCCGCCACAGGGGGCAGAGACCCAGTACTTC. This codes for CATEPPQGAETQYF.

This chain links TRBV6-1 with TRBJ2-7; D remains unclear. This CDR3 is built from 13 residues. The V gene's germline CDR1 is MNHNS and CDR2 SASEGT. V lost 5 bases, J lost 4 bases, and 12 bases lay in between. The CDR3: CASSLTPTYEQYF. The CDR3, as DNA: TGTGCCAGCAGTCTAACCCCCACGTACGAGCAGTACTTC.

This chain's CDR3 is CASSLYRVTGELFF. The CDR3 DNA is TGTGCCAGCAGTTTGTATCGCGTCACCGGGGAGCTGTTTTTT. The rearrangement uses TRBV28 and TRBJ2-2; D is uncertain. CDR1 is MDHEN, CDR2 SYDVKM, per germline. This CDR3 is 14 amino acids long. Trimming took off 3 bases at V and 4 bases at J, with 9 bases between the two ends.

The CDR3 loop is CASSRMVAQPNEKLFF. CDR3 in DNA: TGTGCCAGCAGTAGAATGGTGGCACAGCCTAATGAAAAACTGTTTTTT. J is TRBJ1-4 and V is TRBV2, with D unclear. The CDR3 totals 16 residues. Trimming shortened V by 5 bases and J by 3 bases, and 16 bases separated the two germline ends. Germline CDR1 SNHLY, CDR2 FYNNEI. The full variable domain, its missing parts supplied by reference TRBV2 and TRBJ1-4, is EPEVTQTPSHQVTQMGQEVILRCVPISNHLYFYWYRQILGQKVEFLVSFYNNEISEKSEIFDDQFSVERPDGSNFTLKIRSTKLEDSAMYFCASSRMVAQPNEKLFFGSGTQLSVL.

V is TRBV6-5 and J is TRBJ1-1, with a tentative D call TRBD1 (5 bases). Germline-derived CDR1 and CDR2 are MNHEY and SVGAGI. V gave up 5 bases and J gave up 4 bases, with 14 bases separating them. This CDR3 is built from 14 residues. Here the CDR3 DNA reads TGTGCCAGCAGTGGTTGGGGGGTTGGCACTGAAGCTTTCTTT. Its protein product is CASSGWGVGTEAFF.

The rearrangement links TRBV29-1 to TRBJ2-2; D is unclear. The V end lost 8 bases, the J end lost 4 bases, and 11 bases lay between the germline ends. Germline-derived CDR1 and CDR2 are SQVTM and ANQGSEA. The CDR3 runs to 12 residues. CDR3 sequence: CSYRVGTGELFF. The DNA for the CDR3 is TGCAGCTATCGGGTCGGCACCGGGGAGCTGTTTTTT.

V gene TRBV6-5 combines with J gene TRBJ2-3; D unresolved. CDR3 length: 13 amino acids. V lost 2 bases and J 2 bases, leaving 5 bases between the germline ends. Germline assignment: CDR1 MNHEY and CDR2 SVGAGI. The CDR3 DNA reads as TGTGCCAGCAGTTACGTAAACACAGATACGCAGTATTTT. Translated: CASSYVNTDTQYF.

The CDR3 loop reads CASSEVPLAERGYTF. The CDR3, as DNA: TGTGCCAGCAGTGAAGTCCCCTTAGCGGAGCGGGGCTACACCTTC. V gene TRBV6-1 combines with J gene TRBJ1-2; D gene unclear. Germline-derived CDR1 and CDR2 are MNHNS and SASEGT. Trimming removed 1 base at V and 8 bases at J, with 17 bases between. This CDR3 region has 15 residues.

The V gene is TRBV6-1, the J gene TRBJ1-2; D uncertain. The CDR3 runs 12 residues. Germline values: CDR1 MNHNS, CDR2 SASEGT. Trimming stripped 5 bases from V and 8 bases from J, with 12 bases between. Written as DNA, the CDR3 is TGTGCCAGCAGTCAACCAGTGATGGGCTACACCTTC. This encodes CASSQPVMGYTF.

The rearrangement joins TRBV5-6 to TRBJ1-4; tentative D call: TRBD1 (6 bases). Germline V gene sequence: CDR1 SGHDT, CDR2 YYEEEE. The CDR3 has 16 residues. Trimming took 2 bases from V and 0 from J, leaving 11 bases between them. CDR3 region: CASSFLEGATNEKLFF. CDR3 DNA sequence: TGTGCCAGCAGCTTCTTAGAGGGGGCAACTAATGAAAAACTGTTTTTT.

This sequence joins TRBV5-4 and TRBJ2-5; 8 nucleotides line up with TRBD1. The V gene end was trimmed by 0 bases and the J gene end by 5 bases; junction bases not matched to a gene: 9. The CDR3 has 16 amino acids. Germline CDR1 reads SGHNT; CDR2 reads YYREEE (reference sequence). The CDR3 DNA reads TGTGCCAGCAGCTTGGGGGACAGGAGAAACCGGGAGACCCAGTACTTC. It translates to CASSLGDRRNRETQYF.

CDR3 nucleotide sequence: TGCGCCAGCAGCTTCCTAGCGGGGAGCCAAGAGACCCAGTACTTC. It encodes CASSFLAGSQETQYF. The chain uses TRBV5-1 and TRBJ2-5; 9 bases align to TRBD2. Germline lookup yields CDR1 SGHRS and CDR2 YFSETQ. The CDR3 length is 15 residues. With 2 bases clipped from V and 1 base from J, the junction kept 3 bases outside the gene matches.

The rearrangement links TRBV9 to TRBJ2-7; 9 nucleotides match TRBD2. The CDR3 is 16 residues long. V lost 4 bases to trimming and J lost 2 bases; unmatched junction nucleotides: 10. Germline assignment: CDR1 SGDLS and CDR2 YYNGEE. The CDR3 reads CASSPGLAMLPYEQYF. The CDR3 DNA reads TGTGCCAGCAGCCCGGGACTAGCTATGCTTCCCTACGAGCAGTACTTC.

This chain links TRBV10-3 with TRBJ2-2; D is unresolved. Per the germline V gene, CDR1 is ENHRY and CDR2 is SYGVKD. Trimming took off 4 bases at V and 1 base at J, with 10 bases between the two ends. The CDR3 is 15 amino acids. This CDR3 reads CAISAKQQNTGELFF. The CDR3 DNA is TGTGCCATCAGTGCCAAACAGCAGAACACCGGGGAGCTGTTTTTT.